The 21 T cell receptor beta chains reported below all come from one sample, sequenced in a study of T cell responses to AZD1222 COVID-19 vaccine. TCRdb's copy holds only in-frame clones and misses some; the assay was immunoSEQ multiplex PCR. The data hold approximately 82,000 clones, with 90% observed a single time. The sample was peripheral blood, taken on day 0 of AZD1222 vaccination. The receptors come from an adult in good health.

V gene TRBV27 combines with J gene TRBJ1-5; D is undetermined. This CDR3 has 15 residues. Per the germline V gene, CDR1 is MNHEY and CDR2 is SMNVEV (reference sequence). Trimming shortened V by 3 bases and J by 5 bases, and 14 bases separated the two germline ends. The CDR3 bases are TGTGCCAGCAGTTTTCGCTCCCCGGTTGATCAGCCCCAGCATTTT. Residues: CASSFRSPVDQPQHF.

V gene TRBV3-1 (or the pseudogene TRBV3-2) combines with J gene TRBJ2-7; 9 bases align to TRBD2. Germline V gene lookup returns CDR1 LGHDT and CDR2 YNNKEL (reference sequence). Unmatched junction bases numbered 9, after V lost 4 bases and J lost 5 bases. The CDR3 totals 15 residues. The CDR3: CASSPEGGGANEQYF. As DNA, the CDR3 is TGTGCCAGCAGCCCAGAGGGCGGGGGGGCTAACGAGCAGTACTTC.

The chain has TRBV6-5 and TRBJ1-5; D is ambiguous. V was shortened by 8 bases and J by 1 base, with 3 bases between the two germline ends. Germline V gives CDR1 MNHEY, CDR2 SVGAGI. This CDR3 is 11 amino acids long. DNA for the CDR3: TGTGCCAGCGGGAGCAATCAGCCCCAGCATTTT. This encodes CASGSNQPQHF.

A few counts support this clone. The rearrangement joins TRBV2 to TRBJ1-4, with no clear D. The CDR3 runs to 14 residues. Trimming took 4 bases from V and 5 from J, leaving 11 bases between them. Germline values: CDR1 SNHLY, CDR2 FYNNEI. Here the CDR3 DNA reads TGTGCCAGCAGTGTAGGGAGGAGGAATGAAAAACTGTTTTTT. Protein product: CASSVGRRNEKLFF.

The chain is built from TRBV7-2 and TRBJ1-5; no clear D gene. CDR3 size: 17 residues. Germline CDR1 SGHTA, CDR2 FQGNSA. Between the trimmed V and J ends, which lost 0 bases and 0 bases, there was a span of 12 bases. DNA for the CDR3: TGTGCCAGCAGCTTAGCGAGGGCAGATTATAGCAATCAGCCCCAGCATTTT. As protein: CASSLARADYSNQPQHF.

CDR3 sequence: CASSLRGVMGTEAFF. The CDR3 nucleotides are TGTGCCAGCAGCTTACGAGGGGTCATGGGTACTGAAGCTTTCTTT. The rearrangement uses TRBV7-2 and TRBJ1-1, with D possibly matching TRBD1 (5 bases). The V end was cut by 2 bases, the J end by 5 bases, with 15 bases between. Germline V gene sequence: CDR1 SGHTA, CDR2 FQGNSA. There are 15 residues in the CDR3.

The CDR3 is CASSERQTNYGYTF. Written as DNA, the CDR3 is TGTGCCAGCAGTGAGAGGCAGACTAACTATGGCTACACCTTC. The V call is TRBV2, the J call TRBJ1-2; no definite D call. V gave up 3 bases and J gave up 0 bases, with 8 bases separating them. CDR1 is SNHLY, CDR2 FYNNEI, per germline. This CDR3 region has 14 residues.

The genes are TRBV10-3 and TRBJ2-1, with TRBD1 identical over 9 bases. Germline CDR1 is ENHRY and CDR2 is SYGVKD. J lost 5 bases, V lost 8 bases, and 10 bases had no gene match. This CDR3 contains 15 residues. For the CDR3, the DNA is TGTGCCATCCGTCCAGGGGACAGGGCGCACAATGAGCAGTTCTTC. Translation gives CAIRPGDRAHNEQFF.

The chain employs TRBV10-2 and TRBJ1-1, with D maybe TRBD1 (5 bases). Germline V CDR1 and CDR2: WSHSY, SAAADI. The ends were cut back, 6 bases at V and 10 bases at J, with 15 bases in the middle. The CDR3 is 12 amino acids. CDR3 in DNA: TGCGCCAGCAGAACAGGTGGTTTGGGAGCTTTCTTT. Amino acids: CASRTGGLGAFF.

This chain links TRBV7-9 with TRBJ1-1; D ambiguous. V lost 3 bases to trimming and J lost 0 bases, with 5 bases between them. This CDR3 is built from 13 residues. CDR1 is SEHNR, CDR2 FQNEAQ, per germline (reference sequence). Here the CDR3 reads CASSFDMNTEAFF. In nucleotides, the CDR3 is TGTGCCAGCAGCTTTGATATGAACACTGAAGCTTTCTTT.

J is TRBJ2-3 and V is TRBV6-4; 16 nucleotides agree with TRBD2. The CDR3 is 18 amino acids. Germline lookup yields CDR1 MRHNA and CDR2 SNTAGT. V gave up 4 bases and J gave up 5 bases; unmatched junction bases: 9. As DNA, the CDR3 is TGTGCCAGCAGTGCCGAGGGACTAGCGGGGGGGCTCGGAGATACGCAGTATTTT. It is translated as CASSAEGLAGGLGDTQYF.

The V call is TRBV28, the J call TRBJ1-1; TRBD1 aligns across 7 bases. Losses at the gene ends were 5 bases for V and 3 bases for J; bases not matched to a gene: 9. The CDR3 length is 15 residues. CDR1 and CDR2 (germline): MDHEN, SYDVKM. CDR3 DNA sequence: TGTGCCAGCAGTAGCCAGGGGGGGGGATACACTGAAGCTTTCTTT. Translating it yields CASSSQGGGYTEAFF.

The V and J genes are TRBV7-2 and TRBJ1-3; a possible D gene is TRBD1 (5 bases). Trimming left V 5 bases short and J 0 bases short, with 11 bases between. CDR3 length: 15 amino acids. Germline V gives CDR1 SGHTA, CDR2 FQGNSA. As DNA, the CDR3 is TGTGCCAGCAGCCCGGACAACCGCTCTGGAAACACCATATATTTT. It specifies CASSPDNRSGNTIYF.

This chain uses TRBV11-3 with TRBJ1-4; D not certain. Germline V gives CDR1 SGHNT, CDR2 YENEEA. The CDR3 has 15 amino acids. V lost 4 bases to trimming and J lost 0 bases, with 9 bases between them. CDR3 in amino acids: CASSSLVATNEKLFF. The CDR3 DNA reads as TGTGCCAGCAGCTCGCTAGTAGCAACTAATGAAAAACTGTTTTTT.

The chain links TRBV12-3 or TRBV12-4 to TRBJ1-2; D unresolved. The CDR3 length is 11 residues. Trimming took 4 bases from V and 1 from J, leaving 1 base between them. CDR3 bases: TGTGCCAGCAGTTATAACTATGGCTACACCTTC. Its translation: CASSYNYGYTF.

This chain joins TRBV19 and TRBJ2-7; D tentatively reads TRBD1 or TRBD2 (5 bases each). The V end lost 5 bases, the J end lost 7 bases, and 18 bases lay between the germline ends. CDR1 is LNHDA and CDR2 is SQIVND in the germline V gene (reference sequence). The CDR3 runs to 14 residues. In DNA form, the CDR3 reads TGTGCCAGTAGTTGGGGACCCGGTGACCTTGAGCAGTACTTC. Its protein product is CASSWGPGDLEQYF.

J is TRBJ2-3 and V is TRBV3-1 (or the pseudogene TRBV3-2); D is ambiguous. Germline loops: CDR1 LGHDT, CDR2 YNNKEL (reference sequence). The length of the CDR3 is 16 residues. V shed 1 base and J shed 2 bases, with 13 bases lying between them. The CDR3 region is CASSQAGGANTDTQYF. As DNA, the CDR3 is TGTGCCAGCAGCCAAGCGGGCGGAGCAAACACAGATACGCAGTATTTT.

The chain has TRBV6-2 or TRBV6-3 and TRBJ2-3, with D tentatively TRBD1 or TRBD2 (5 bases each). The V gene lost 0 bases and the J gene lost 2 bases, with 18 bases spanning the gap. The CDR3 loop spans 18 amino acids. Germline V gene lookup returns CDR1 MNHEY and CDR2 SVGEGT. CDR3 region: CASSYSQRGNSLTDTQYF. CDR3 nucleotides: TGTGCCAGCAGTTACTCGCAGAGGGGAAACTCACTCACAGATACGCAGTATTTT.

The chain couples TRBV7-2 to TRBJ2-1, with D possibly matching TRBD1 (6 bases). V lost 1 base to trimming and J lost 4 bases, with 11 bases between them. The CDR3 totals 15 residues. Per germline, CDR1 SGHTA and CDR2 FQGNSA. The CDR3 sequence: CASSLGQGIYNEQFF. The CDR3 coding sequence is TGTGCCAGCAGCTTAGGCCAGGGGATTTACAATGAGCAGTTCTTC.

The J gene is TRBJ2-1, the V gene TRBV5-1; possibly TRBD1 for D (5 bases). This CDR3 has 13 amino acids. V lost 5 bases and J lost 4, with 10 bases in between. Per germline, CDR1 SGHRS and CDR2 YFSETQ. CDR3 DNA sequence: TGCGCCAGCAGTTCTGCAGGGTACAATGAGCAGTTCTTC. Its translation: CASSSAGYNEQFF.

The chain uses TRBV9 and TRBJ2-7; 9 nucleotides align to TRBD1. The CDR3 consists of 15 residues. CDR1 is SGDLS, CDR2 YYNGEE, per germline. Trimming at V came to 4 bases and at J to 6 bases, leaving 11 bases not matched to a gene. The CDR3 DNA is TGTGCCAGCAGCCCAGCTGTGACAGGGGGGGCCGAGCAGTACTTC. Translation: CASSPAVTGGAEQYF.